Presented here are 21 T cell receptor beta chains from one specimen sequenced in a study of PD-L1 blockade in urothelial cancer. This sample's time point: peripheral blood 6 weeks after treatment start. The protocol was immunoSEQ multiplex PCR, while the TCRdb copy is restricted to in-frame clones and leaves out a portion. The table lists roughly 120,000 clones, approximately 90% of them singletons. The material was PBMCs, obtained around atezolizumab (anti-PD-L1) treatment. Receptors were obtained from a man aged 55 to 70 with urothelial cancer.

V is TRBV11-2 and J is TRBJ1-5; TRBD1 agrees at 7 bases. Germline V gives CDR1 SGHAT, CDR2 FQNNGV. This CDR3 comprises 17 residues. V lost 4 bases and J lost 1; bases outside the gene matches: 10. CDR3 DNA sequence: TGTGCCAGCAGCTCGGGACAGCCGAAGGGGAGCAATCAGCCCCAGCATTTT. It is translated as CASSSGQPKGSNQPQHF.

The rearrangement joins TRBV9 to TRBJ2-3, with a tentative D call TRBD1 (6 bases). CDR1 and CDR2 from the germline V gene are SGDLS and YYNGEE. This CDR3 contains 16 residues. The V end lost 2 bases, the J end lost 2 bases, and 15 bases lay between the germline ends. DNA for the CDR3: TGTGCCAGCAGCGTTTCCGGGACAACCCTCACAGATACGCAGTATTTT. Translating gives CASSVSGTTLTDTQYF.

This clone was seen a single time. The V and J genes are TRBV7-9 and TRBJ1-4; the D is unclear. V was shortened by 2 bases and J by 8 bases, with 12 bases between the two germline ends. Germline lookup yields CDR1 SEHNR and CDR2 FQNEAQ (reference sequence). The CDR3 extends over 14 amino acids. CDR3 nucleotides: TGTGCCAGCAGCTTATCAACGGGGAGGGAAAAACTGTTTTTT. It encodes CASSLSTGREKLFF.

This clone was counted a single time. This chain links TRBV7-2 with TRBJ1-1, with TRBD1 as a possible D gene (5 bases). Trimming shortened V by 3 bases and J by 2 bases, and 7 bases separated the two germline ends. Germline values: CDR1 SGHTA, CDR2 FQGNSA. The CDR3 sequence is 13 residues long. The CDR3 is CASSFGANTEAFF. The CDR3 DNA follows: TGTGCCAGCAGCTTTGGGGCAAACACTGAAGCTTTCTTT.

This clone was observed once. The DNA is left out, because the CDR3 cannot be placed on it with certainty; the CDR3 is given as TCRdb lists it. The V gene is TRBV2, the J gene TRBJ2-1; the table's D call, TRBD2, has no DNA check behind it. Inclusive of both ends, the CDR3 amounts to 17 amino acids. Per the germline V gene, CDR1 is SNHLY and CDR2 is FYNNEI. Here the CDR3 reads CASSTSGRGGGDNEQFF.

The V call is TRBV9, the J call TRBJ1-1; 9 bases are a match to TRBD1. The germline V gene encodes CDR1 SGDLS and CDR2 YYNGEE. V dropped 2 bases and J dropped 1; count of bases not matched to a gene: 18. The CDR3 is made up of 20 amino acids. The CDR3 sequence: CASSVNRDRVAEYENTEAFF. CDR3 DNA sequence: TGTGCCAGCAGCGTCAACCGGGACAGGGTCGCAGAATACGAGAACACTGAAGCTTTCTTT.

The chain carries TRBV11-2 and TRBJ2-2, with 9 positions matching TRBD2. The junction had 9 bases not matched to a gene; V was cut back by 2 bases and J by 2 bases. In germline, CDR1 is SGHAT, CDR2 FQNNGV. The CDR3 has 18 residues. Here the CDR3 reads CASSLRMSSGENTGELFF. The CDR3 nucleotides are TGTGCCAGCAGCTTAAGGATGTCTAGCGGGGAAAACACCGGGGAGCTGTTTTTT.

This chain connects TRBV2 to TRBJ1-1; possible D gene TRBD1, 5 bases. CDR3 length: 15 amino acids. Trimming removed 6 bases at V and 0 bases at J, with 14 bases between. The V gene's germline CDR1 is SNHLY and CDR2 FYNNEI. The CDR3 DNA follows: TGTGCCAGCAGGGTTCAGGGCTTGATGAACACTGAAGCTTTCTTT. Translating gives CASRVQGLMNTEAFF.

The chain recombines TRBV2 with TRBJ2-3, with 7 bases aligning to TRBD2. V lost 2 bases to trimming and J lost 3 bases; unmatched junction nucleotides: 11. This CDR3 has 17 amino acids. Germline CDR1 reads SNHLY; CDR2 reads FYNNEI. The CDR3 DNA sequence: TGTGCCAGCAGTGAACTGGGGCTAGCGGCGGGGACAGATACGCAGTATTTT. Translating it yields CASSELGLAAGTDTQYF. The variable domain in full, with the rest retrieved from reference TRBV2 and TRBJ2-3, is EPEVTQTPSHQVTQMGQEVILRCVPISNHLYFYWYRQILGQKVEFLVSFYNNEISEKSEIFDDQFSVERPDGSNFTLKIRSTKLEDSAMYFCASSELGLAAGTDTQYFGPGTRLTVL.

The rearrangement joins TRBV19 to TRBJ2-7; D possibly corresponds to TRBD2 (5 bases). Trimming took off 1 base at V and 0 bases at J, with 7 bases between the two ends. The length of the CDR3 is 14 residues. Per germline, CDR1 LNHDA and CDR2 SQIVND (reference sequence). The CDR3 protein is CASSIVGSSYEQYF. DNA of the CDR3: TGTGCCAGTAGTATAGTGGGGAGCTCCTACGAGCAGTACTTC.

The V gene is TRBV5-6, the J gene TRBJ2-1; 10 bases line up with TRBD1. The germline V gene encodes CDR1 SGHDT and CDR2 YYEEEE. This CDR3 is built from 15 residues. V was clipped by 4 bases and J by 2 bases; unmatched bases: 3. CDR3 residues: CASSGGQGAYNEQFF. CDR3 nucleotides: TGTGCCAGCAGCGGCGGACAGGGGGCCTACAATGAGCAGTTCTTC.

This clone is a singleton in its sample. V is TRBV4-1 and J is TRBJ2-3; D gene ambiguous. The germline V gene encodes CDR1 MGHRA and CDR2 YSYEKL. Trimming stripped 3 bases from V and 1 base from J, with 14 bases between. CDR3 length: 16 residues. CDR3 DNA: TGCGCCAGCAGCCAGTTCCACTCCCGGGGCACAGATACGCAGTATTTT. Amino acid sequence: CASSQFHSRGTDTQYF.

V gene TRBV6-1 combines with J gene TRBJ2-3; 8 bases align to TRBD2. The V gene end was trimmed by 1 base and the J gene end by 4 bases; junction bases not matched to a gene: 7. The V gene's germline CDR1 is MNHNS and CDR2 SASEGT. This CDR3 comprises 16 residues. The CDR3 loop is CASSEEAGVGADTQYF. The CDR3 DNA reads as TGTGCCAGCAGTGAAGAAGCGGGAGTTGGAGCAGATACGCAGTATTTT.

V usage is TRBV30 and J usage is TRBJ2-6; the D is unclear. Germline V gene data show CDR1 as GTSNPN and CDR2 as SVGIG (reference sequence). CDR3 size: 14 residues. Trimming removed 2 bases from V and 0 bases from J, with 5 bases in between. Here the CDR3 DNA reads TGTGCCTGGAGTTCTCTCTCTGGGGCCAACGTCCTGACTTTC. It encodes CAWSSLSGANVLTF.

The chain links TRBV11-2 to TRBJ2-3; 11 nucleotides match TRBD2. The CDR3 is 15 amino acids. Germline loops: CDR1 SGHAT, CDR2 FQNNGV. J was trimmed by 5 bases and V by 3 bases; bases with no gene match: 4. The CDR3 DNA reads TGTGCCAGCAGCTTTAGCGGGGGGGATGGAGATACGCAGTATTTT. This codes for CASSFSGGDGDTQYF.

The chain combines TRBV6-1 with TRBJ1-3; D perhaps matches TRBD1 (6 bases). This CDR3 has 15 residues. The V gene lost 4 bases and the J gene lost 4 bases, with 14 bases spanning the gap. Germline V gene sequence: CDR1 MNHNS, CDR2 SASEGT. The DNA of the CDR3 is TGTGCCAGCAGTGGGGATCCGGGACAAGGAAACACCATATATTTT. Translated, it gives CASSGDPGQGNTIYF.

V gene TRBV5-1 combines with J gene TRBJ2-1, with 12 bases fitting TRBD2. Germline V lookup: CDR1 SGHRS, CDR2 YFSETQ. The length of the CDR3 is 16 residues. Trimming at V came to 0 bases and at J to 4 bases, leaving 2 bases not matched to a gene. The CDR3 sequence is CASSLEGTSGYNEQFF. Written as DNA, the CDR3 is TGCGCCAGCAGCTTGGAGGGGACTAGCGGGTACAATGAGCAGTTCTTC.

V usage is TRBV11-2 and J usage is TRBJ2-5; 9 nucleotides agree with TRBD1. The CDR3 consists of 14 residues. CDR1 and CDR2 from the germline V gene are SGHAT and FQNNGV. The V gene end was trimmed by 4 bases and the J gene end by 5 bases; junction bases not matched to a gene: 5. The CDR3 protein is CASSWGQGMETQYF. The CDR3 nucleotides are TGTGCCAGCAGCTGGGGACAGGGAATGGAGACCCAGTACTTC.

The chain combines TRBV5-1 with TRBJ1-4; D is undetermined. The germline gives CDR1 SGHRS, CDR2 YFSETQ. V shed 0 bases and J shed 7 bases, with 16 bases lying between them. This CDR3 region has 16 residues. CDR3 amino acids: CASSLGAGRASEKLFF. In DNA, the CDR3 is TGCGCCAGCAGCTTGGGGGCTGGGAGGGCTAGTGAAAAACTGTTTTTT. The full variable domain, with the rest looked up from reference TRBV5-1 and TRBJ1-4, is KAGVTQTPRYLIKTRGQQVTLSCSPISGHRSVSWYQQTPGQGLQFLFEYFSETQRNKGNFPGRFSGRQFSNSRSEMNVSTLELGDSALYLCASSLGAGRASEKLFFGSGTQLSVL.

The V gene is TRBV7-3, the J gene TRBJ2-1, with D possibly being TRBD1 (6 bases). V was clipped by 2 bases and J by 4 bases, with 27 bases between them. CDR1 and CDR2 (germline): SGHTA, FQGTGA. The CDR3 spans 20 residues. The DNA for the CDR3 is TGTGCCAGCAGCTTACGGCCGTCTACAGGGCGACCCGGGGTATACAATGAGCAGTTCTTC. This translates into CASSLRPSTGRPGVYNEQFF.

V and J are TRBV7-2 and TRBJ2-2, with D hard to call. The V end was cut by 5 bases, the J end by 2 bases, with 9 bases between. CDR1 and CDR2 (germline): SGHTA, FQGNSA. The CDR3 is 14 residues long. For the CDR3, the DNA is TGTGCCAGCAGCCCGTCTTATAACACCGGGGAGCTGTTTTTT. As protein: CASSPSYNTGELFF.